This T cell receptor beta chain came from a study of PD-1 blockade in classical Hodgkin lymphoma. Findings and limits, study-wide: The study found that TCR diversity rose significantly by C4D1 in CD4+ but not CD8+ cells. Baseline TCR diversity was reportedly lower in newly diagnosed patients than healthy donors. Complete responders had baseline diversity similar to newly diagnosed patients. Patients starting nivolumab less than 1 year after ASCT had lower diversity and were excluded from later analyses.

Relapse was seen in all patients after autologous stem cell transplantation, and brentuximab vedotin exposure was variable. The CDR3 has 16 residues. J gave up 4 bases and V 0 bases, and 4 bases lay outside the gene matches. Germline loops: CDR1 SGHRS, CDR2 YFSETQ. Regarding this clone: Its antigen is currently unknown.

Some clones are missing from TCRdb's copy, which holds only in-frame ones; the method was immunoSEQ multiplex PCR. The sample consists of about 43,000 clones, around 76% of them appearing once. This chain connects TRBV5-1 to TRBJ1-5; 10 nucleotides line up with TRBD1. Sequences were derived from peripheral blood mononuclear cells (PBMCs), sampled before the second cycle of nivolumab. This sequence originates from a human donor with classical Hodgkin lymphoma. CDR3 nucleotides: TGCGCCAGCAGCTTGGTCCCGGGACAGGGGAATCAGCCCCAGCATTTT. Its protein product is CASSLVPGQGNQPQHF.